This T cell receptor (beta chain) originates from a study of patients and donors after allogeneic stem cell transplantation. Trimming shortened V by 0 bases and J by 2 bases, and 17 bases separated the two germline ends. The V gene's germline CDR1 is DFQATT and CDR2 SNEGSKA (reference sequence). The CDR3 contains 17 residues. TCRdb re-called the RT-PCR reads through MiXCR, storing one row per CDR3 protein. The sample comprises 800,000 to 1,000,000 distinct CDR3 sequences, approximately 18% of which are singletons, and 5% to 6.5% rests with the top ten. The TCR sequence derives from a human donor who was either an allogeneic HSCT recipient or a stem cell or donor lymphocyte infusion donor (not recorded which). It is not recorded whose cells these are; they may come from a transplant donor. The chain couples TRBV20-1 to TRBJ2-1; tentatively, D is TRBD2 (5 bases). Specimen: blood, either unsorted or a sorted T cell fraction (not recorded which). The DNA of the CDR3 is TGCAGTGCTAGAGATATCCACAATGGGCGGGCCTACAATGAGCAGTTCTTC. Protein product: CSARDIHNGRAYNEQFF.